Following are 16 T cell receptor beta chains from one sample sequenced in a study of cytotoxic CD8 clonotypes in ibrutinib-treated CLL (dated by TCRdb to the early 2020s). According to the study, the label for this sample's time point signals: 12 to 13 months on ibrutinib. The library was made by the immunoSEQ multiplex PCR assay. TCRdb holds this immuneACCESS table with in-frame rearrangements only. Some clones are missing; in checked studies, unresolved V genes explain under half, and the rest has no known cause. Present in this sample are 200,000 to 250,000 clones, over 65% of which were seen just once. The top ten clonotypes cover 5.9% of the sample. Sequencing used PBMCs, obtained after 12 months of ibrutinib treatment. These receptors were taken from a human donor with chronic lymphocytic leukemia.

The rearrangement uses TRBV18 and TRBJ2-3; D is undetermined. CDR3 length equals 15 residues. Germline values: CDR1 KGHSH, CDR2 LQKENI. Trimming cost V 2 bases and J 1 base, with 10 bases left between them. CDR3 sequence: CASSPTATGTDTQYF. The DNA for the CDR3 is TGTGCCAGCTCACCAACAGCCACGGGCACAGATACGCAGTATTTT. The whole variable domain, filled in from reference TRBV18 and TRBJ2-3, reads NAGVMQNPRHLVRRRGQEARLRCSPMKGHSHVYWYRQLPEEGLKFMVYLQKENIIDESGMPKERFSAEFPKEGPSILRIQQVVRGDSAAYFCASSPTATGTDTQYFGPGTRLTVL.

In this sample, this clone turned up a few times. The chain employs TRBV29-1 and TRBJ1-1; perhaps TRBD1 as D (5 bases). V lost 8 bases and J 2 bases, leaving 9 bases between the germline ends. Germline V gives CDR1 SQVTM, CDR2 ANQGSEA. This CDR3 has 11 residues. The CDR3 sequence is CSSDRNTEAFF. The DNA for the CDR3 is TGCAGCTCAGACAGAAACACTGAAGCTTTCTTT.

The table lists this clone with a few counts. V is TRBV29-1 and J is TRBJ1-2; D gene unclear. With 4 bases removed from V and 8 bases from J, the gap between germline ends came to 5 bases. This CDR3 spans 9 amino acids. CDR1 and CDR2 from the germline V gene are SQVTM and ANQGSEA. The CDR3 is CSVGLGYTF. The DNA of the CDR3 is TGCAGCGTTGGCCTCGGCTACACCTTC.

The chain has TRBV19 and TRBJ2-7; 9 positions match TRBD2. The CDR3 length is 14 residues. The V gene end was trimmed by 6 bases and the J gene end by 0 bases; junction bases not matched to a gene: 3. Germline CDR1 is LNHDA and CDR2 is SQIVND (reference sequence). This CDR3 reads CASSLAGSSYEQYF. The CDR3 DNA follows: TGTGCCAGTAGCCTAGCGGGAAGCTCCTACGAGCAGTACTTC.

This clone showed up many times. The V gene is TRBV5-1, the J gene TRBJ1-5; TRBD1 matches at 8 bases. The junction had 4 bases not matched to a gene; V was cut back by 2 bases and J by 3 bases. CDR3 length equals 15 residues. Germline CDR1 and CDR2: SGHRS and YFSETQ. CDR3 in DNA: TGCGCCAGCAGCTTCGCGGGACAGGTCAATCAGCCCCAGCATTTT. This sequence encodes CASSFAGQVNQPQHF.

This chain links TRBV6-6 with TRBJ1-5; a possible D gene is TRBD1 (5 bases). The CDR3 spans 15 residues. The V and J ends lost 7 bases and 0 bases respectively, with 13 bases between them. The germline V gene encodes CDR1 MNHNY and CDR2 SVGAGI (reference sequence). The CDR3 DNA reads TGTGCCAGCAATCGGGACCAGGGTAGCAATCAGCCCCAGCATTTT. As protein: CASNRDQGSNQPQHF.

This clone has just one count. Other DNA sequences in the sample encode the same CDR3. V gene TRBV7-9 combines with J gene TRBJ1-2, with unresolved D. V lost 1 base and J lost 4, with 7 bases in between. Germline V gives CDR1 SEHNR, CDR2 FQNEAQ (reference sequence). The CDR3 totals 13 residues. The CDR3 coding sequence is TGTGCCAGCAGCTTAGTAGCGAGCTATGGCTACACCTTC. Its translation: CASSLVASYGYTF.

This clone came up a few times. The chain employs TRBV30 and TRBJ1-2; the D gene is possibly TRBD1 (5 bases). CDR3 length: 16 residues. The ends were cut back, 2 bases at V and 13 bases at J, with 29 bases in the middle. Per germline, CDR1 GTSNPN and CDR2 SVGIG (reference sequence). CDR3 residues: CAWSTYSLRGYEGGTF. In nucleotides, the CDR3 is TGTGCCTGGAGTACTTACAGCCTCCGGGGGTACGAAGGAGGCACCTTC.

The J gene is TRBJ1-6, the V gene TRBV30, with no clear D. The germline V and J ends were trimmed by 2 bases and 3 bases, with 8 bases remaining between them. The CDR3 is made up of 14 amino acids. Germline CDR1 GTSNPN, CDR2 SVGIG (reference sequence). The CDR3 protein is CAWSLFIYNSPLHF. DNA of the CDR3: TGTGCCTGGAGTCTGTTCATCTATAATTCACCCCTCCACTTT.

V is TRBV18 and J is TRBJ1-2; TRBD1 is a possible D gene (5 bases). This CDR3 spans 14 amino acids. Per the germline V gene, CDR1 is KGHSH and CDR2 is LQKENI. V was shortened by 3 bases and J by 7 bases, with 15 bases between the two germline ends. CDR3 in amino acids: CASSPASRVGGYTF. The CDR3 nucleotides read TGTGCCAGCTCACCCGCGAGCAGGGTGGGTGGCTACACCTTC.

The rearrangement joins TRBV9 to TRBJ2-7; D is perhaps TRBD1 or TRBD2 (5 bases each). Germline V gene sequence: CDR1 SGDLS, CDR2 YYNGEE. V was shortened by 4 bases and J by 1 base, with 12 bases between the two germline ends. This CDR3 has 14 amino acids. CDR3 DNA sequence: TGTGCCAGCAGCCTCGGGACGGGTTCCTACGAGCAGTACTTC. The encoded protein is CASSLGTGSYEQYF.

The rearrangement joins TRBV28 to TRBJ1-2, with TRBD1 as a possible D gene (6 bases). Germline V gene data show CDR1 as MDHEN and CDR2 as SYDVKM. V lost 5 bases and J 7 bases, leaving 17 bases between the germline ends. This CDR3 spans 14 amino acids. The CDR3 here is CASSAYRERSGYTF. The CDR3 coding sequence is TGTGCCAGCAGTGCCTACAGGGAACGAAGTGGCTACACCTTC.

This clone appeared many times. The CDR3 nucleotides are TGTGCCAGCAGCCCAGGACCGGGTGGGTACGAGCAGTACTTC. Its translation: CASSPGPGGYEQYF. This chain uses TRBV11-3 with TRBJ2-7; D call uncertain. The germline V gene has CDR1 SGHNT and CDR2 YENEEA. The V end lost 5 bases, the J end lost 4 bases, and 15 bases lay between the germline ends. The CDR3 loop spans 14 amino acids.

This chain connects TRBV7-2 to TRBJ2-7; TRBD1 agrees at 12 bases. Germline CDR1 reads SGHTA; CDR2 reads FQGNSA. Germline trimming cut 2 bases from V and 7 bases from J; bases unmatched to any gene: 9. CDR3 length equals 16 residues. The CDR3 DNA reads TGTGCCAGCAGCTTACAGGGACAGGGGGCCAGGAAGGAGCAGTACTTC. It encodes CASSLQGQGARKEQYF.

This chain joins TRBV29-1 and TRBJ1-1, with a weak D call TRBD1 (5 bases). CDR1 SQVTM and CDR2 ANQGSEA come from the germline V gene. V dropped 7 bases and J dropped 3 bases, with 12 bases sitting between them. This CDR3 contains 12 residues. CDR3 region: CSAEGIHTEAFF. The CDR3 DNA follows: TGCAGCGCTGAGGGGATCCACACTGAAGCTTTCTTT. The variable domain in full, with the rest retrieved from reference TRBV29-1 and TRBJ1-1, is SAVISQKPSRDICQRGTSLTIQCQVDSQVTMMFWYRQQPGQSLTLIATANQGSEATYESGFVIDKFPISRPNLTFSTLTVSNMSPEDSSIYLCSAEGIHTEAFFGQGTRLTVV.

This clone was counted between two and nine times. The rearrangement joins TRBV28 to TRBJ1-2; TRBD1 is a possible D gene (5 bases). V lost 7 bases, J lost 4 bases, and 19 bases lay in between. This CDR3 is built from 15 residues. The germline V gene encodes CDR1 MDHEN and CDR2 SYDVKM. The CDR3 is CASTSSPRDFYGYTF. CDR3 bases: TGTGCCAGCACCTCATCTCCCAGGGATTTCTATGGCTACACCTTC.